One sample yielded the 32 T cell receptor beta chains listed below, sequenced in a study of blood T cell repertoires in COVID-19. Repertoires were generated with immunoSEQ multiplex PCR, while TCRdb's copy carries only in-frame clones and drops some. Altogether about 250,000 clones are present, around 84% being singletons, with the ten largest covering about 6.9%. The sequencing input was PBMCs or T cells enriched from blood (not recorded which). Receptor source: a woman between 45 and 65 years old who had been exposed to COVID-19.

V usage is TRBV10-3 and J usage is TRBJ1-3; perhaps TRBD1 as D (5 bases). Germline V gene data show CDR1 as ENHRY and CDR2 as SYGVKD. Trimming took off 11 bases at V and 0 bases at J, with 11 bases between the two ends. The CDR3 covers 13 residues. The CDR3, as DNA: TGTGCCGCTACAGGAGACTCTGGAAACACCATATATTTT. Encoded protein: CAATGDSGNTIYF.

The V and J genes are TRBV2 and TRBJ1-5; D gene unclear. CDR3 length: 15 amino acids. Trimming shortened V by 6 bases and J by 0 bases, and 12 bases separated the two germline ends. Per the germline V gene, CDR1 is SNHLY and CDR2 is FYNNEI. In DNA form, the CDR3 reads TGTGCCAGCAGGCCCGGACTCTATAGCAATCAGCCCCAGCATTTT. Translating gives CASRPGLYSNQPQHF.

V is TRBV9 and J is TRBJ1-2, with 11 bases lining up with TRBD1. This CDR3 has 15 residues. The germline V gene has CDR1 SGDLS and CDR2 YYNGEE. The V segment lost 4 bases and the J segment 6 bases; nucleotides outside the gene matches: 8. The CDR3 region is CASSTGTGGIDGYTF. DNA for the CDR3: TGTGCCAGCAGCACAGGGACAGGGGGAATTGATGGCTACACCTTC.

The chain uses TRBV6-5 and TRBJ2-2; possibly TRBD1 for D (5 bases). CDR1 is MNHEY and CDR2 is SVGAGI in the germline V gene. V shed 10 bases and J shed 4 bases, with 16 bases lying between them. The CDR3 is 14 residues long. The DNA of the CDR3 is TGTGCCACCAAGACAGCCCCGAGCACCGGGGAGCTGTTTTTT. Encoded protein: CATKTAPSTGELFF.

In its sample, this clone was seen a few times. CDR3 in DNA: TGTGCCAGTAGTATCGGACGGCTAGGGGATCAGCCCCAGCATTTT. Its protein is CASSIGRLGDQPQHF. The V gene is TRBV19, the J gene TRBJ1-5, with D possibly TRBD1 on 5 matching bases. CDR1 and CDR2 (germline): LNHDA, SQIVND (reference sequence). CDR3 length equals 15 residues. The V end was cut by 3 bases, the J end by 5 bases, with 14 bases between.

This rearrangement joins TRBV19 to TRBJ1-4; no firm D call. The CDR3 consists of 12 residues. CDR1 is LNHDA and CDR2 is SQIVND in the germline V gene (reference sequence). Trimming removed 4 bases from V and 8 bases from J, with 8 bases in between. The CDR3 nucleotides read TGTGCCAGTAGTACCGAGACAGAAAAACTGTTTTTT. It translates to CASSTETEKLFF. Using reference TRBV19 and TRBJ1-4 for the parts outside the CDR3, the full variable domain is DGGITQSPKYLFRKEGQNVTLSCEQNLNHDAMYWYRQDPGQGLRLIYYSQIVNDFQKGDIAEGYSVSREKKESFPLTVTSAQKNPTAFYLCASSTETEKLFFGSGTQLSVL.

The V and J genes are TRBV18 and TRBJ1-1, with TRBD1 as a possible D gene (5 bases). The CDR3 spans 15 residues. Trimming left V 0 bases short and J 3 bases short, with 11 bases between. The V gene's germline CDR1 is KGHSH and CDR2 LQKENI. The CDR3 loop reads CASSPPHLGDTEAFF. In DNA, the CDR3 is TGTGCCAGCTCACCACCGCACCTAGGGGACACTGAAGCTTTCTTT.

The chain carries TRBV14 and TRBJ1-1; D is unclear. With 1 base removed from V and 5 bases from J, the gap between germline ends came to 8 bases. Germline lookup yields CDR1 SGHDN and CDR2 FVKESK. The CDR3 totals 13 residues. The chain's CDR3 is CASSQVRRTEAFF. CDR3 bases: TGTGCCAGCAGCCAAGTCCGGAGGACTGAAGCTTTCTTT.

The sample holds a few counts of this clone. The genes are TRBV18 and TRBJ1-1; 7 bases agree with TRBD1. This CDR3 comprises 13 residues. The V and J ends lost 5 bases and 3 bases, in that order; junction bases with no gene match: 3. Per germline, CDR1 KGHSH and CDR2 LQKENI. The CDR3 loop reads CASSVQGDTEAFF. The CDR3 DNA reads TGTGCCAGCTCAGTTCAGGGGGACACTGAAGCTTTCTTT.

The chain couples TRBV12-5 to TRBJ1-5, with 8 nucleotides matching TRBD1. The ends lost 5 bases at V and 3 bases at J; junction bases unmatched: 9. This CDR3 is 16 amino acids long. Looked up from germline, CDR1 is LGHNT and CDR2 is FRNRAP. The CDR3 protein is CASGRTGQAYNQPQHF. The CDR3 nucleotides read TGTGCTAGTGGTAGAACGGGACAGGCATACAATCAGCCCCAGCATTTT. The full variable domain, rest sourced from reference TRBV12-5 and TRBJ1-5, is DARVTQTPRHKVTEMGQEVTMRCQPILGHNTVFWYRQTMMQGLELLAYFRNRAPLDDSGMPKDRFSAEMPDATLATLKIQPSEPRDSAVYFCASGRTGQAYNQPQHFGDGTRLSIL.

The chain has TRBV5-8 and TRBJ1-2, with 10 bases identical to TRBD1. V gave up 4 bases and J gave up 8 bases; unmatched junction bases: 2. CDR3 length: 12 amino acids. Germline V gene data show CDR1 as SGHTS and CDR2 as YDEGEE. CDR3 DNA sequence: TGTGCCAGCAGCAGGGACAGGGGAGGCTACACCTTC. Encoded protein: CASSRDRGGYTF.

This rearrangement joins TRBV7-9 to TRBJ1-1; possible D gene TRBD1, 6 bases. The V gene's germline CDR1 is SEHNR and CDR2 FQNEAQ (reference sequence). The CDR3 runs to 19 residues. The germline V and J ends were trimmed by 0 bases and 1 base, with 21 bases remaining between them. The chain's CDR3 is CASSLAFGGGSGPNTEAFF. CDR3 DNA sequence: TGTGCCAGCAGCTTAGCGTTCGGTGGGGGCTCAGGGCCGAACACTGAAGCTTTCTTT.

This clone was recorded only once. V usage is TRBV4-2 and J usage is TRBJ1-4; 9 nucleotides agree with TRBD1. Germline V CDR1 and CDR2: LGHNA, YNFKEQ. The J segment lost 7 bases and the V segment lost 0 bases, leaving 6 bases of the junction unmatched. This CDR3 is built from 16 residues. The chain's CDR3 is CASSQDRGQGGEKLFF. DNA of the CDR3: TGTGCCAGCAGCCAAGATCGGGGACAGGGTGGTGAAAAACTGTTTTTT.

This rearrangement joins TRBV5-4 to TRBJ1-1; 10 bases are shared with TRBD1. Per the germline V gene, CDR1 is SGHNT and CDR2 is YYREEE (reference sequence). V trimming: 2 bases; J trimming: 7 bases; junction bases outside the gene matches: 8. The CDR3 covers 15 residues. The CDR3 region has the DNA TGTGCCAGCAGCTTCACCCGACAGGGGGCTGGTGAAGCTTTCTTT. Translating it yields CASSFTRQGAGEAFF.

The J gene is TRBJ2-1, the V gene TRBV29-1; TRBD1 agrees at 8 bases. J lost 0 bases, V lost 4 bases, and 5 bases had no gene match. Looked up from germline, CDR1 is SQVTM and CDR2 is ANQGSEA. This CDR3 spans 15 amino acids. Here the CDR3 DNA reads TGCAGCGTTGGCCCAGGGGGCTTCTCCTACAATGAGCAGTTCTTC. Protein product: CSVGPGGFSYNEQFF.

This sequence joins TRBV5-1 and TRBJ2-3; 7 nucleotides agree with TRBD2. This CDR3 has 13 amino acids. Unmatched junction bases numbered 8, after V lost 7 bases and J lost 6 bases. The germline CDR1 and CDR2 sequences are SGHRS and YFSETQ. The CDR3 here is CASGGGRSDTQYF. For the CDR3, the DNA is TGCGCCAGCGGGGGGGGACGATCCGATACGCAGTATTTT.

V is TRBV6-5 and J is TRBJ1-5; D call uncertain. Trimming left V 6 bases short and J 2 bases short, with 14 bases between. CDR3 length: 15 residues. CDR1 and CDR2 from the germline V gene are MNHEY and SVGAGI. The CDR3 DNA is TGTGCCAGCAGCCCCCGCGCGGAAGGCAATCAGCCCCAGCATTTT. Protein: CASSPRAEGNQPQHF.

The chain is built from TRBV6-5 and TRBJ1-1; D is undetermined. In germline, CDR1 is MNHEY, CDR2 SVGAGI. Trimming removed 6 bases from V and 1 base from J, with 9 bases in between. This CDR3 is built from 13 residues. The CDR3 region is CASSTAQNTEAFF. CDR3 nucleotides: TGTGCCAGCAGCACCGCACAGAACACTGAAGCTTTCTTT.

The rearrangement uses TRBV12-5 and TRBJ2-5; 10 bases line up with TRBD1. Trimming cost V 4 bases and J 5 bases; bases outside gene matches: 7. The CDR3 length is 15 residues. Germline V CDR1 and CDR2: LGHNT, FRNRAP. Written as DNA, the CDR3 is TGTGCTAGTGGTTCCCGGGACAGGGGCCAGGAGACCCAGTACTTC. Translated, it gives CASGSRDRGQETQYF.

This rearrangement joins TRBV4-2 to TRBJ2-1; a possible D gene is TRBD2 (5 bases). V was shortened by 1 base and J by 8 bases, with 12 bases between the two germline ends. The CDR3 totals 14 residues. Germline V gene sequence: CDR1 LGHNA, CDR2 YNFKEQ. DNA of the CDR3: TGTGCCAGCAGCCAAGTATCGGGGATGGATGAGCAGTTCTTC. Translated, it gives CASSQVSGMDEQFF.

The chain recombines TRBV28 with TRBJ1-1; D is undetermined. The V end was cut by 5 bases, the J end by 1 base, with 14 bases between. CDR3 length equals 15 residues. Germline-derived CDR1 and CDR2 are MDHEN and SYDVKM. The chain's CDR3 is CASSLFWAGNTEAFF. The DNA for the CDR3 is TGTGCCAGCAGTCTATTCTGGGCGGGGAACACTGAAGCTTTCTTT.

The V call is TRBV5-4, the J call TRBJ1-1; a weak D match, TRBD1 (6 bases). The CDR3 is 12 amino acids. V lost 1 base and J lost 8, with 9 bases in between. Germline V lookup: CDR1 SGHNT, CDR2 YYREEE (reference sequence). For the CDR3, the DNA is TGTGCCAGCAGCTTGTCAGGACAGGAAGCTTTCTTT. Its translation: CASSLSGQEAFF.

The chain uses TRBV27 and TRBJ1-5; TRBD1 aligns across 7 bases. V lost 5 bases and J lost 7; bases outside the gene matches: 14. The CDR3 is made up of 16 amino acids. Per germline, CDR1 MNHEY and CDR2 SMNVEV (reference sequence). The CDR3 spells CASSLELTGERQPQHF. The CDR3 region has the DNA TGTGCCAGCAGTCTCGAACTCACAGGGGAGAGGCAGCCCCAGCATTTT.

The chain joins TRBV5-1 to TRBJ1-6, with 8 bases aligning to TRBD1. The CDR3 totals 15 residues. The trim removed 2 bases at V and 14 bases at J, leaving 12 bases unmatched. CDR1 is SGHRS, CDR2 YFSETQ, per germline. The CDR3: CASSFNTGGGGTLHF. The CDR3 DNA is TGCGCCAGCAGCTTCAATACAGGGGGAGGTGGGACCCTCCACTTT.

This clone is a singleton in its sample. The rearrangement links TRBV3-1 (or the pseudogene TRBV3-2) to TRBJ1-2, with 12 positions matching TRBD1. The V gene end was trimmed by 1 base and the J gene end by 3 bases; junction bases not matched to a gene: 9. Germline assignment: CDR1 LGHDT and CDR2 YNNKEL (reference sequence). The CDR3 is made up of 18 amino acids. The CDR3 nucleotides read TGTGCCAGCAGCCAAGCGACCGCCGGGACAGGGGGCTACTATGGCTACACCTTC. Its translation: CASSQATAGTGGYYGYTF.

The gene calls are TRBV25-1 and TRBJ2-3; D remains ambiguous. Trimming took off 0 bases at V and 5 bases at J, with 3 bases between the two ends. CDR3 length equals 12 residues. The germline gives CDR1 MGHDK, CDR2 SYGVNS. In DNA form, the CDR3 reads TGTGCCAGCAGTGAATATCAAGATACGCAGTATTTT. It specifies CASSEYQDTQYF.

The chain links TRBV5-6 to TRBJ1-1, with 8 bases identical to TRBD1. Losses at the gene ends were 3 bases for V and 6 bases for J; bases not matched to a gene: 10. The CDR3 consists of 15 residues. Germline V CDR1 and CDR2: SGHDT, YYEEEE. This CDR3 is CASSSSGGVGPEAFF. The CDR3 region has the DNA TGTGCCAGCAGCTCTTCAGGGGGCGTGGGACCTGAAGCTTTCTTT.

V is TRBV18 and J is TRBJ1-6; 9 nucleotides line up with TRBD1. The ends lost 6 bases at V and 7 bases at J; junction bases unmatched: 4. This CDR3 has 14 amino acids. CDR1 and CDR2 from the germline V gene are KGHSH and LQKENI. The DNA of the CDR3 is TGTGCCAGCTCGATCGACAGGGGGAATTCACCCCTCCACTTT. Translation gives CASSIDRGNSPLHF.

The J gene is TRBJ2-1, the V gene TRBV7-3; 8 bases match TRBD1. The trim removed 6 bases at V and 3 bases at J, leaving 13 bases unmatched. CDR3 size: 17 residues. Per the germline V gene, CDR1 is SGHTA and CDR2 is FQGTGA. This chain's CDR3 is CASRSKKGTGFYNEQFF. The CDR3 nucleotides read TGTGCCAGCAGGTCGAAGAAGGGGACAGGTTTCTACAATGAGCAGTTCTTC.

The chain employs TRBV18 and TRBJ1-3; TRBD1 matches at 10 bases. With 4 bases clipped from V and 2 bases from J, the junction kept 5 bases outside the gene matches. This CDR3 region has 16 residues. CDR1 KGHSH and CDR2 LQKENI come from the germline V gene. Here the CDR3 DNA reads TGTGCCAGCTCACGGGACAGGGGATCTACTGGAAACACCATATATTTT. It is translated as CASSRDRGSTGNTIYF. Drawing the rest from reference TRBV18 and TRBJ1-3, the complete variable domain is NAGVMQNPRHLVRRRGQEARLRCSPMKGHSHVYWYRQLPEEGLKFMVYLQKENIIDESGMPKERFSAEFPKEGPSILRIQQVVRGDSAAYFCASSRDRGSTGNTIYFGEGSWLTVV.

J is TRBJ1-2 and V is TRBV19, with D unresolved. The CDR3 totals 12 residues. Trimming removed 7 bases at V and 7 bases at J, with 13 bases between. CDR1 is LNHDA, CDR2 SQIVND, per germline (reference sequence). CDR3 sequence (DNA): TGTGCCAGTACCGATGGAGGCTTTGGCTACACCTTC. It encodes CASTDGGFGYTF.

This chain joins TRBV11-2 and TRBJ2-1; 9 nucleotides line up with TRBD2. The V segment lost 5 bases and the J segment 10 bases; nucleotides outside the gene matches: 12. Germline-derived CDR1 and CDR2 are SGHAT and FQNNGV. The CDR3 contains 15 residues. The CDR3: CASSLLAGGPNEQFF. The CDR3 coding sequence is TGTGCCAGCAGCCTCCTGGCGGGGGGGCCAAACGAGCAGTTCTTC. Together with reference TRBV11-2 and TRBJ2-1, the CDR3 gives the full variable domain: EAGVAQSPRYKIIEKRQSVAFWCNPISGHATLYWYQQILGQGPKLLIQFQNNGVVDDSQLPKDRFSAERLKGVDSTLKIQPAKLEDSAVYLCASSLLAGGPNEQFFGPGTRLTVL.